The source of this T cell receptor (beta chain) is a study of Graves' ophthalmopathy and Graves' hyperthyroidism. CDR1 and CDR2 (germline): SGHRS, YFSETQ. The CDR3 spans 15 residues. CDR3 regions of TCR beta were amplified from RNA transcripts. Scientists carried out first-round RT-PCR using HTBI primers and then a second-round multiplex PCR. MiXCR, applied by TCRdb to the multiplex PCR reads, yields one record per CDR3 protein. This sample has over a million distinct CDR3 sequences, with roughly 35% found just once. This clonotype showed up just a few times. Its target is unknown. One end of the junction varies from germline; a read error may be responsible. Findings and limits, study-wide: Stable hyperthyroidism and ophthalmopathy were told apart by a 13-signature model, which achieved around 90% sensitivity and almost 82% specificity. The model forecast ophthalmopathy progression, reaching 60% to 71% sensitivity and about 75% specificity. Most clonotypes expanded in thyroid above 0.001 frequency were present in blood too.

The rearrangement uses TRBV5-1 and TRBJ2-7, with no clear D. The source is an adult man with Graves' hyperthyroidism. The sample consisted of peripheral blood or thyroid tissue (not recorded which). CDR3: CASSSVKPAIYEQYF. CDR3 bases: TGTGCCAGCAGCTCCGTCAAACCGGCCATATACGAGCAGTACTTC.